This T cell receptor beta chain appears in the sequencing data of a study of T cells in Graves' hyperthyroidism and ophthalmopathy. TCR beta CDR3 regions were amplified from RNA. HTBI primers were employed in a first-round RT-PCR of the TCR CDR3. MiXCR, applied by TCRdb to the multiplex PCR reads, yields one record per CDR3 protein. Of more than 500,000 distinct CDR3 sequences in the sample, less than 15% are singletons; the top ten hold roughly 13%. There are 13 residues in the CDR3. Germline V gives CDR1 DFQATT, CDR2 SNEGSKA (reference sequence). The ends were cut back, 6 bases at V and 3 bases at J, with 15 bases in the middle.

Sequencing was done on a sample of blood. This clonotype was obtained from a woman aged 40 to 49 with Graves' hyperthyroidism. The chain couples TRBV20-1 to TRBJ2-7, with D possibly being TRBD1 (6 bases). CDR3 DNA: TGCAGTGCCCAGCAAAGACAGGACTACGAGCAGTACTTC. Translation: CSAQQRQDYEQYF.